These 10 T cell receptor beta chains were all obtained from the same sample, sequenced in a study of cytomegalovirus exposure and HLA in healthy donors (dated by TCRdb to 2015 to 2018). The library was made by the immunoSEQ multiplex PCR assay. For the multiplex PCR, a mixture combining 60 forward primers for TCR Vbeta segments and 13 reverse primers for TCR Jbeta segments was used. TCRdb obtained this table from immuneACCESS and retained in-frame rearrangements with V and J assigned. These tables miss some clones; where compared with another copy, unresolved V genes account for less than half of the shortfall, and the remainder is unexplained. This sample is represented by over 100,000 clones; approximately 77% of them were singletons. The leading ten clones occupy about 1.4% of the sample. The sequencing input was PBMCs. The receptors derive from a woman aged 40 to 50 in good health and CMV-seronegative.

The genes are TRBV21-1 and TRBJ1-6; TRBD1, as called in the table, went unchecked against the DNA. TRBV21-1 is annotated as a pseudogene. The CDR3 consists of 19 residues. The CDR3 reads CASSIGGGRQGLVYSPLHF. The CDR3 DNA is TGTGCCAGCAGCATTGGGGGGGGACGACAGGGGCTGGTATATTCACCCCTCCACTTT.

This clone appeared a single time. This chain's CDR3 is CASNNRGTGNYGYTF. CDR3 sequence (DNA): TGTGCCAGCAACAACAGGGGCACCGGTAACTATGGCTACACCTTC. The genes are TRBV28 and TRBJ1-2; TRBD1 matches 7 bases. Trimming cost V 7 bases and J 1 base; bases outside gene matches: 9. CDR3 length: 15 amino acids. Germline V gene data show CDR1 as MDHEN and CDR2 as SYDVKM.

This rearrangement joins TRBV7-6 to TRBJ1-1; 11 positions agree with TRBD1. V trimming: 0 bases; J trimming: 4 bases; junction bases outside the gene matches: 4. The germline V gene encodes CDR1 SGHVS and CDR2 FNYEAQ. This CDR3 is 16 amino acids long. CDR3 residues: CASSLAGQGAGTEAFF. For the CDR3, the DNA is TGTGCCAGCAGCTTAGCCGGACAGGGGGCAGGCACTGAAGCTTTCTTT. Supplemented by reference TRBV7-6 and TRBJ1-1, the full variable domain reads GAGVSQSPRYKVTKRGQDVALRCDPISGHVSLYWYRQALGQGPEFLTYFNYEAQQDKSGLPNDRFSAERPEGSISTLTIQRTEQRDSAMYRCASSLAGQGAGTEAFFGQGTRLTVV.

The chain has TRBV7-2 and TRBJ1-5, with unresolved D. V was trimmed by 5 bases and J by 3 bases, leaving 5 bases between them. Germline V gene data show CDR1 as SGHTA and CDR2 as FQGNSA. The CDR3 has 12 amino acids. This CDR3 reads CASSLSNQPQHF. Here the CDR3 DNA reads TGTGCCAGCAGCCTATCCAATCAGCCCCAGCATTTT. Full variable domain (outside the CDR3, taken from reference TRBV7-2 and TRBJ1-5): GAGVSQSPSNKVTEKGKDVELRCDPISGHTALYWYRQSLGQGLEFLIYFQGNSAPDKSGLPSDRFSAERTGGSVSTLTIQRTQQEDSAVYLCASSLSNQPQHFGDGTRLSIL.

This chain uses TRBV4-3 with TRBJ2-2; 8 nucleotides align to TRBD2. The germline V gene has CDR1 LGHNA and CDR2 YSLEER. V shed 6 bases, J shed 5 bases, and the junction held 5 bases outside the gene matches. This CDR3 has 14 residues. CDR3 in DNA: TGCGCCAGCAGATCTGCGGGGGGTACCGGGGAGCTGTTTTTT. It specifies CASRSAGGTGELFF.

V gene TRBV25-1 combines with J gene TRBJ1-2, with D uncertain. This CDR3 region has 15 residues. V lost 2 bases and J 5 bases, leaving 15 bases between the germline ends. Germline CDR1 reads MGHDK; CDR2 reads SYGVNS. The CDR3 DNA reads TGTGCCAGCAGTGAAGAGGGTCGGGCGGTTTATGGCTACACCTTC. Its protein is CASSEEGRAVYGYTF.

CDR3 bases: TGTGCCAGCAGTTACGTAGGGGACACTGAAGCTTTCTTT. It encodes CASSYVGDTEAFF. This chain connects TRBV6-5 to TRBJ1-1; tentative D call: TRBD1 (5 bases). CDR3 length: 13 amino acids. V gave up 2 bases and J gave up 3 bases, with 7 bases separating them. Germline V lookup: CDR1 MNHEY, CDR2 SVGAGI.

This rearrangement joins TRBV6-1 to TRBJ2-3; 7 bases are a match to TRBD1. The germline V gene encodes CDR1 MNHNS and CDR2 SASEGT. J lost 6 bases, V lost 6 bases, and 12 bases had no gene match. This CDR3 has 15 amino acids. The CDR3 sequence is CASSELTGARDTQYF. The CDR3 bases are TGTGCCAGCAGCGAACTCACAGGGGCTAGGGATACGCAGTATTTT.

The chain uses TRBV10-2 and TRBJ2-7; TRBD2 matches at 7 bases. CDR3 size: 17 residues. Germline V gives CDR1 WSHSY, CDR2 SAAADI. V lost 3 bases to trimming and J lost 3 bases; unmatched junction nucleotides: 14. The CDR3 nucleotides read TGCGCCAGCAGTGATAGTCCCGGATCAGCGGGGTTCTACGAGCAGTACTTC. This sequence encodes CASSDSPGSAGFYEQYF.

The CDR3 nucleotides read TGTGCCAGCTCACCTAGCTGGGAGACCCAGTACTTC. Translation gives CASSPSWETQYF. The J gene is TRBJ2-5, the V gene TRBV18; D not resolved. The CDR3 loop spans 12 amino acids. CDR1 and CDR2 (germline): KGHSH, LQKENI. V was pared by 3 bases and J by 5 bases, with 7 bases between.